One sample yielded the 21 T cell receptor beta chains listed below, sequenced in a study of persistence of HIV-infected CD4 T cells. Which antigens these TCRs recognize remains unknown. Overlapping HIV-1 Gag 15-mer peptides at approximately 0.96 ug per peptide per mL were used. Sorting of responding CD4+ T cells relied on upregulated CD40 ligand together with CD69. The libraries were made with immunoSEQ version 4 in survey mode. Clones were read by immunoSEQ multiplex PCR, and TCRdb kept only the in-frame ones, dropping some. The table records nearly 20,000 clones, more than 55% of them present only once. Sequences were derived from CD4+ T cells sorted from PBMCs after approximately 19-hour stimulation, sampled from a patient who received antiretroviral therapy. The source of these receptors is an adult woman with HIV who was CMV-seropositive.

The chain is built from TRBV18 and TRBJ1-5; D ambiguous. The germline CDR1 and CDR2 sequences are KGHSH and LQKENI. The CDR3 sequence is 17 residues long. V shed 3 bases and J shed 0 bases, with 15 bases lying between them. The CDR3 protein is CASSPSSPIYSNQPQHF. As DNA, the CDR3 is TGTGCCAGCTCACCTTCATCGCCGATATATAGCAATCAGCCCCAGCATTTT.

This chain connects TRBV3-1 (or the pseudogene TRBV3-2) to TRBJ2-5; tentative D call: TRBD2 (5 bases). The length of the CDR3 is 15 residues. Trimming left V 2 bases short and J 4 bases short, with 14 bases between. Looked up from germline, CDR1 is LGHDT and CDR2 is YNNKEL (reference sequence). CDR3 DNA sequence: TGTGCCAGCAGCCAACGAGCGGACCGTGGAGAGACCCAGTACTTC. Its translation is CASSQRADRGETQYF.

The rearrangement joins TRBV10-3 to TRBJ2-2; D is unresolved. The length of the CDR3 is 14 residues. V shed 8 bases and J shed 1 base, with 11 bases lying between them. Germline assignment: CDR1 ENHRY and CDR2 SYGVKD. CDR3 loop: CAIGTVRNTGELFF. CDR3 DNA: TGTGCCATCGGTACGGTTCGGAACACCGGGGAGCTGTTTTTT.

This clone was recorded once. V usage is TRBV5-4 and J usage is TRBJ1-3; 8 bases map to TRBD1. V was clipped by 3 bases and J by 2 bases; unmatched bases: 4. This CDR3 spans 15 amino acids. Germline-derived CDR1 and CDR2 are SGHNT and YYREEE (reference sequence). DNA of the CDR3: TGTGCCAGCAGCTACGGACAGGGTGCTGGAAACACCATATATTTT. This codes for CASSYGQGAGNTIYF.

This clone is deemed medium-sized. The chain employs TRBV6-5 and TRBJ1-6; D gene unclear. The CDR3 runs to 14 residues. The V and J ends lost 6 bases and 8 bases respectively, with 14 bases between them. Germline loops: CDR1 MNHEY, CDR2 SVGAGI. The CDR3 DNA sequence: TGTGCCAGCAGCCGGGTCCCCGGAGATTCACCCCTCCACTTT. It encodes CASSRVPGDSPLHF.

This chain joins TRBV12-3 or TRBV12-4 and TRBJ1-2; possibly TRBD1 for D (5 bases). V was trimmed by 4 bases and J by 7 bases, leaving 13 bases between them. CDR3 length: 13 residues. The CDR3 sequence: CASSSTRDLGYTF. Written as DNA, the CDR3 is TGTGCCAGCAGTTCCACCAGGGATCTTGGCTACACCTTC.

The rearrangement joins TRBV5-1 to TRBJ1-1; possibly TRBD1 for D (6 bases). Germline assignment: CDR1 SGHRS and CDR2 YFSETQ. V was trimmed by 1 base and J by 4 bases, leaving 11 bases between them. The CDR3 totals 14 residues. CDR3 amino acids: CASSLRGAGTEAFF. The CDR3 nucleotides are TGCGCCAGCAGCTTGAGGGGGGCTGGCACTGAAGCTTTCTTT.

The chain has TRBV5-1 and TRBJ1-1; D remains unclear. This CDR3 comprises 13 residues. The ends were cut back, 5 bases at V and 1 base at J, with 9 bases in the middle. Germline V lookup: CDR1 SGHRS, CDR2 YFSETQ. CDR3 amino acids: CASSKTGNTEAFF. The CDR3 DNA sequence: TGCGCCAGCAGTAAGACGGGGAACACTGAAGCTTTCTTT.

This rearrangement joins TRBV5-1 to TRBJ2-3; the D call may be TRBD1 or TRBD2 (5 bases each). V lost 6 bases and J 0 bases, leaving 17 bases between the germline ends. The CDR3 runs 16 residues. Germline lookup yields CDR1 SGHRS and CDR2 YFSETQ. CDR3 bases: TGCGCCAGCACCACCGGGACCCCACCGAGCACAGATACGCAGTATTTT. Amino acids: CASTTGTPPSTDTQYF.

This rearrangement joins TRBV27 to TRBJ1-2; D is ambiguous. CDR3 length equals 15 residues. The V end lost 6 bases, the J end lost 3 bases, and 17 bases lay between the germline ends. Per germline, CDR1 MNHEY and CDR2 SMNVEV (reference sequence). The CDR3 DNA sequence: TGTGCCAGCAGACCCCACATTGACCGCCACTATGGCTACACCTTC. As protein: CASRPHIDRHYGYTF.

V is TRBV5-1 and J is TRBJ2-6; D might be TRBD1 (6 bases). The V end lost 3 bases, the J end lost 1 base, and 11 bases lay between the germline ends. The V gene's germline CDR1 is SGHRS and CDR2 YFSETQ. There are 16 residues in the CDR3. The DNA of the CDR3 is TGCGCCAGCAGCTGGGGTCAGGGGTCTGGGGCCAACGTCCTGACTTTC. Its protein is CASSWGQGSGANVLTF. Filled out from reference TRBV5-1 and TRBJ2-6, the complete variable domain reads KAGVTQTPRYLIKTRGQQVTLSCSPISGHRSVSWYQQTPGQGLQFLFEYFSETQRNKGNFPGRFSGRQFSNSRSEMNVSTLELGDSALYLCASSWGQGSGANVLTFGAGSRLTVL.

This sequence joins TRBV5-6 and TRBJ2-7; D possibly corresponds to TRBD1 (6 bases). The CDR3 spans 12 residues. Trimming stripped 1 base from V and 6 bases from J, with 8 bases between. Germline loops: CDR1 SGHDT, CDR2 YYEEEE. In DNA, the CDR3 is TGTGCCAGCAGCTTGCAAGGGGGCGAGCAGTACTTC. It codes for CASSLQGGEQYF.

By share, this clone ranks as medium-sized (0.01 to 0.1%). At the DNA level, this CDR3 is encoded by other sequences in the same sample as well. This chain uses TRBV29-1 with TRBJ1-2; weak D call: TRBD1 (5 bases). Per the germline V gene, CDR1 is SQVTM and CDR2 is ANQGSEA. The V end was cut by 6 bases, the J end by 1 base, with 9 bases between. This CDR3 comprises 12 residues. This CDR3 reads CSVSGGNYGYTF. CDR3 DNA: TGCAGCGTCTCCGGGGGTAACTATGGCTACACCTTC.

This clone showed up just a few times. The chain joins TRBV5-1 to TRBJ2-6; D is uncertain. The CDR3 length is 13 residues. Trimming left V 4 bases short and J 1 base short, with 3 bases between. CDR1 SGHRS and CDR2 YFSETQ come from the germline V gene. The CDR3 bases are TGCGCCAGCAGCGAGTCTGGGGCCAACGTCCTGACTTTC. Translated: CASSESGANVLTF.

V usage is TRBV2 and J usage is TRBJ1-6; no clear D gene. CDR1 and CDR2 (germline): SNHLY, FYNNEI. CDR3 length: 14 amino acids. With 8 bases removed from V and 6 bases from J, the gap between germline ends came to 14 bases. CDR3 loop: CASVATFPNSPLHF. In DNA form, the CDR3 reads TGTGCCAGCGTCGCCACATTCCCTAATTCACCCCTCCACTTT.

This clone occurred once. The gene calls are TRBV29-1 and TRBJ1-2; D perhaps matches TRBD1 (6 bases). This CDR3 region has 14 residues. Deletions cut 4 bases from V and 5 bases from J, with 17 bases between. Germline V lookup: CDR1 SQVTM, CDR2 ANQGSEA. The CDR3 region has the DNA TGCAGCGTTGGAGAGGTAGAAGGGGGATATGGCTACACCTTC. It specifies CSVGEVEGGYGYTF.

The chain links TRBV13 to TRBJ2-7; the D gene could be TRBD1 or TRBD2 (5 bases each). The V and J ends lost 5 bases and 0 bases respectively, with 14 bases between them. The CDR3 length is 15 residues. Germline V gene lookup returns CDR1 PRHDT and CDR2 FYEKMQ (reference sequence). Here the CDR3 DNA reads TGTGCCAGCAGCCGTTGGGACGCGAGCTCCTACGAGCAGTACTTC. It is translated as CASSRWDASSYEQYF.

The rearrangement links TRBV5-1 to TRBJ2-1; D not certain. Trimming removed 0 bases from V and 4 bases from J, with 14 bases in between. CDR1 is SGHRS and CDR2 is YFSETQ in the germline V gene. CDR3 length equals 16 residues. This CDR3 is CASSLVAESIYNEQFF. The CDR3 DNA is TGCGCCAGCAGCTTGGTAGCTGAGTCGATATACAATGAGCAGTTCTTC.

The V call is TRBV2, the J call TRBJ1-2; D is uncertain. The CDR3 is 11 amino acids. Trimming cost V 3 bases and J 3 bases, with 2 bases left between them. Germline lookup yields CDR1 SNHLY and CDR2 FYNNEI. CDR3 bases: TGTGCCAGCAGTGAGGACTATGGCTACACCTTC. Translating it yields CASSEDYGYTF.

This clone has more than one count but fewer than ten. The chain recombines TRBV10-3 with TRBJ1-2, with D tentatively TRBD1 (6 bases). V was pared by 4 bases and J by 4 bases, with 13 bases between. This CDR3 contains 14 residues. Germline assignment: CDR1 ENHRY and CDR2 SYGVKD. The CDR3 DNA sequence: TGTGCCATCAGTGCGTCAGGGGTGAGCTATGGCTACACCTTC. Translation: CAISASGVSYGYTF.

The V and J genes are TRBV18 and TRBJ1-1; D uncertain. This CDR3 comprises 12 residues. Trimming shortened V by 5 bases and J by 10 bases, and 14 bases separated the two germline ends. Germline V gives CDR1 KGHSH, CDR2 LQKENI. Here the CDR3 reads CASSTGEAGAFF. The CDR3 DNA sequence: TGTGCCAGCTCAACCGGGGAGGCCGGAGCTTTCTTT.